This T cell receptor beta chain was profiled in a study of blood T cell repertoires in COVID-19. At the level of the study: Samples came from the United States, Italy and Spain, spanning acute and convalescent COVID-19. In each case, the material was cDNA or gDNA derived from T cells, B-cell-depleted T cells, or PBMCs.

Patients of the Seattle cohort, enrolled during active infection, were followed longitudinally. In the study's own analysis: Amplification with reference gene primers provided the estimates of nucleated cell counts. TCRdb's copy holds only in-frame clones and misses some; the assay was immunoSEQ multiplex PCR. The V and J calls and clone size are taken from that table; D and trimming were inferred from the DNA. Of approximately 330,000 clones in the sample, 85% to 90% were seen once. V lost 3 bases to trimming and J lost 1 base; unmatched junction nucleotides: 18. This CDR3 is built from 19 residues. Germline V lookup: CDR1 SGHKS, CDR2 YYEKEE (reference sequence).

The TCR was taken from a woman aged 35 to 49 with COVID-19, enrolled during active disease. The rearrangement uses TRBV5-5 and TRBJ1-1; TRBD1 matches 7 bases. The sample was peripheral blood. CDR3 residues: CASSWGTSRGSVRNTEAFF. In nucleotides, the CDR3 is TGTGCCAGCAGCTGGGGGACGTCCAGGGGGAGCGTACGGAACACTGAAGCTTTCTTT. The variable domain in full, with the rest retrieved from reference TRBV5-5 and TRBJ1-1, is DAGVTQSPTHLIKTRGQQVTLRCSPISGHKSVSWYQQVLGQGPQFIFQYYEKEERGRGNFPDRFSARQFPNYSSELNVNALLLGDSALYLCASSWGTSRGSVRNTEAFFGQGTRLTVV.